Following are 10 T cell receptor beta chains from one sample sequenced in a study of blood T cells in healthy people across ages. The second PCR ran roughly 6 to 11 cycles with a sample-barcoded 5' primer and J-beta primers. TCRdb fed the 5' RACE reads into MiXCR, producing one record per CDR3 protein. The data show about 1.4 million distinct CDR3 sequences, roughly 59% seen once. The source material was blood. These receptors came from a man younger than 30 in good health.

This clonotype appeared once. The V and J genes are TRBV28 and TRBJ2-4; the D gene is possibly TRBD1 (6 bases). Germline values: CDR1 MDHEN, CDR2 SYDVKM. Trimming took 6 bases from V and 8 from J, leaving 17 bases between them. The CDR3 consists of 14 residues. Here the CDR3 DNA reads TGTGCCAGCAGCCAGGGGCCGGTGGTGGACATTCAGTACTTC. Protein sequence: CASSQGPVVDIQYF.

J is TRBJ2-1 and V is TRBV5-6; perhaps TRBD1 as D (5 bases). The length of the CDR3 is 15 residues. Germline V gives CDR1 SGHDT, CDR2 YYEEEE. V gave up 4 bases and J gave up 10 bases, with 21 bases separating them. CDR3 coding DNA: TGTGCCAGCAGCGTATCAGGGTGGAGTCAATCCGAGCAGTTCTTC. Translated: CASSVSGWSQSEQFF.

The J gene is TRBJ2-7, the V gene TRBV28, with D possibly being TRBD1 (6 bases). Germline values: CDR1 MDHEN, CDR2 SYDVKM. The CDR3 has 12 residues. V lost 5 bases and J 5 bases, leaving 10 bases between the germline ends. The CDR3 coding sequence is TGTGCCAGCAGTGGACAGTTCCACGAGCAGTACTTC. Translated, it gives CASSGQFHEQYF.

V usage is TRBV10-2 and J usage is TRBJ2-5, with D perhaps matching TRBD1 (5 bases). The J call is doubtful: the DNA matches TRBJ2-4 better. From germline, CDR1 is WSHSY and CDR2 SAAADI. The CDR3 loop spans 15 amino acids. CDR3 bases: TGCGCCAGCAGTGAGTTTAATGGACCTCAGGGCATTCAGTACTTC. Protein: CASSEFNGPQGIQYF.

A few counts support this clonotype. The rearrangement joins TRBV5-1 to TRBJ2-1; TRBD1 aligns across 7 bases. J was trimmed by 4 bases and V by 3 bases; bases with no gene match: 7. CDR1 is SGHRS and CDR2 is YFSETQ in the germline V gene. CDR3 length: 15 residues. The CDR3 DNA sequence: TGCGCCAGCAGCTCGACAGGGCCTCCTTACAATGAGCAGTTCTTC. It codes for CASSSTGPPYNEQFF. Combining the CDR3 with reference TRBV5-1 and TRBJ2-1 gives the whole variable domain KAGVTQTPRYLIKTRGQQVTLSCSPISGHRSVSWYQQTPGQGLQFLFEYFSETQRNKGNFPGRFSGRQFSNSRSEMNVSTLELGDSALYLCASSSTGPPYNEQFFGPGTRLTVL.

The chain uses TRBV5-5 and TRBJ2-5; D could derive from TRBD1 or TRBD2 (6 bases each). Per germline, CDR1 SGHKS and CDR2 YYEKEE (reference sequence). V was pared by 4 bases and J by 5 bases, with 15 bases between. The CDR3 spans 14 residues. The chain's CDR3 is CASSRVGGLETQYF. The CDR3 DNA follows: TGTGCCAGCAGCCGCGTTGGGGGGCTGGAGACCCAGTACTTC.

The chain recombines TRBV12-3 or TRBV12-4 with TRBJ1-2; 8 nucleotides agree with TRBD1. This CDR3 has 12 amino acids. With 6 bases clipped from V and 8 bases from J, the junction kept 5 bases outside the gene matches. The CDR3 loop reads CASSDRGGGYTF. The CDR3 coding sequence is TGTGCCAGCAGCGACAGGGGTGGCGGCTACACCTTC.

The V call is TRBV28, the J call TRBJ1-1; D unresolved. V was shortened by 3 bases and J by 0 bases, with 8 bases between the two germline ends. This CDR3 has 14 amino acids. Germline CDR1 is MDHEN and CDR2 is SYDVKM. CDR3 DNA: TGTGCCAGCAGTTTCACAGAGCTGAACACTGAAGCTTTCTTT. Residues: CASSFTELNTEAFF.

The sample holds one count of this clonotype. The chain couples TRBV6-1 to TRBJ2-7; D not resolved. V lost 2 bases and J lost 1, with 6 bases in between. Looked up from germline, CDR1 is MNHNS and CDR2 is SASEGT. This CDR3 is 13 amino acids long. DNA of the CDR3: TGTGCCAGCAGTGAAAGGCAGTCCTACGAGCAGTACTTC. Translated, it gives CASSERQSYEQYF.

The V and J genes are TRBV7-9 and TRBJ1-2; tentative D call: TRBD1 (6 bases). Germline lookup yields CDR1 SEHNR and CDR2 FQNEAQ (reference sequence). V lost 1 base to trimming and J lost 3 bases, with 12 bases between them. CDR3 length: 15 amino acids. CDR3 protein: CASSLGGPGDYGYTF. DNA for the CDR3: TGTGCCAGCAGCTTAGGGGGCCCAGGGGACTATGGCTACACCTTC.